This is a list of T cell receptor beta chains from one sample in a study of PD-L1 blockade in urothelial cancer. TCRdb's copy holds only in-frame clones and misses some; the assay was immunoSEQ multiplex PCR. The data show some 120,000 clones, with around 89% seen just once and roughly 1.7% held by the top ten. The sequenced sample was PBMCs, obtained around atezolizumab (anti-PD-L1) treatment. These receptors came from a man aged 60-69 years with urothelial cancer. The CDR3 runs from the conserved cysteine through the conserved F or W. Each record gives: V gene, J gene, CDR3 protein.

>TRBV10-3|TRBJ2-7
CATLSGAYEQYF
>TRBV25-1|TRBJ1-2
CASSHMQGWGYTF
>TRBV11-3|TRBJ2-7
CASSPRLAGFDEQYF
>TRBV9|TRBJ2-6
CASSKPGAGANVLTF
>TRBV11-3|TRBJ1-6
CASSMRQDNSPLHF
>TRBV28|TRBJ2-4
CASKLGGRAKNIQYF
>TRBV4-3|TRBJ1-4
CASSQSQGGDNEKLFF
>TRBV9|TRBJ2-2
CASSVTSGFTGELFF
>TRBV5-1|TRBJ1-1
CASSPGGTGRTEAFF
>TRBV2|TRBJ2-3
CASSGLTSGADTQYF
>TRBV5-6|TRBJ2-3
CASSLVLAGDLTDTQYF
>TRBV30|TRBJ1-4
CAWSIGTGGEKLFF
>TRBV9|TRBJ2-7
CASSVAGGGSLGEQYF
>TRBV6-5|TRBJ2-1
CASSLGLAPGINEQFF
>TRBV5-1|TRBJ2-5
CASSLGGLAGEETQYF
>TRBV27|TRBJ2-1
CASSLARSGRGQFF
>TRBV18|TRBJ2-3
CASLLGGGNTDTQYF
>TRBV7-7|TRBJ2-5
CASSLAGTSETQYF
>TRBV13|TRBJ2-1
CASRLTSGTNNEQFF
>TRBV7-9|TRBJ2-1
CASSSLTSGTEQFF
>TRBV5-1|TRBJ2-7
CASSVGTGFYEQYF
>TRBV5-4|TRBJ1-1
CASSFPADTEAFF
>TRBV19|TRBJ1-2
CASSMSFGTGGNAGYTF
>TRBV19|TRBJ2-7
CASSIDPRTYEQYF
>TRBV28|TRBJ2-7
CASSSGTSSYEQYF
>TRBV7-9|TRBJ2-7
CASSRELLRTSGRALEQYF
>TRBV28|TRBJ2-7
CASREVRWREQYF
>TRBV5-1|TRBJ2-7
CASSFGGGGYEQYF
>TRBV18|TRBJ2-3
CASSPGGTASTDTQYF
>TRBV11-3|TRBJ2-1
CASSRKRGYNEQFF
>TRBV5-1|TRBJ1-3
CASSLAPLSGNTIYF
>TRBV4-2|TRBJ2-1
CASSQDSMVGGGEQFF